This TCR beta chain stems from a study of T-cell memory formation after mild COVID-19. Sample barcodes and UMIs were carried by the TCR alpha and TCR beta cDNA libraries that 5'RACE generated with constant-segment primers. TCRdb passed the 5' RACE reads through MiXCR, listing each CDR3 protein once. The table includes some 290,000 distinct CDR3 sequences, about 16% detected once. The CDR3 has 16 amino acids. Germline lookup yields CDR1 SGDLS and CDR2 YYNGEE. V was shortened by 4 bases and J by 1 base, with 16 bases between the two germline ends. General observations from the study: From day 15 to 85, contracting clones were balanced between CD4 and CD8, whereas later expanders leaned toward CD4+. Pre-infection memory carried some responding clones, suggesting that cross-reactive memory joined. Second-wave clones with a day 37 peak had unconfirmed SARS-CoV-2 specificity.

To note about this clonotype: What it binds is unknown.

The V gene is TRBV9, the J gene TRBJ2-3; D ambiguous. This sequence originates from a man aged 18-30 years who had mild COVID-19 (a few samples of this study predate the infection). Cell type and time point are not known. The specimen was PBMCs or a T cell subset sorted from them (not recorded which). The CDR3 region is CASSPSNLVGTDTQYF. The CDR3 DNA sequence: TGTGCCAGCAGCCCATCAAACTTGGTCGGCACAGATACGCAGTATTTT.